The clone carrying this TCR beta chain was counted only a few times. Antigen: not known. This sample stems from a study of vaccination and CD4 T cells after COVID-19. Study details: Participants got two doses of BNT162b2 or mRNA-1273 vaccine. Overlapping spike peptides from SARS-CoV-2, HCoV-NL63, HCoV-OC43 and HCoV-229E served to stimulate the cells.

The assay that was used to sequence DNA from cultured CD4+ T cells was the Oncomine TCR Beta short-read assay. Using its own MiXCR run on the PCR reads, TCRdb lists one record per CDR3 protein. The profile covers roughly 14,000 distinct CDR3 sequences, with 20% to 30% appearing a single time and roughly 19% taken by the ten largest. Study-level results: Post-vaccination, and not before, a median 86.3% of reactive clones appeared in convalescent patients.

The germline CDR1 and CDR2 sequences are DFQATT and SNEGSKA (reference sequence). Trimming took 1 base from V and 4 from J, leaving 10 bases between them. The CDR3 has 14 residues. Noted treatment: roughly 10-day PBMC culture with coronavirus spike peptide pools or control peptides (ViraFEST assay). ViraFEST used peptide pools to expand antigen-specific T cells and subsequently sequenced their TCRs. Material: CD4+ T cells from blood, cultured in vitro, obtained after SARS-CoV-2 vaccination. The V and J genes are TRBV20-1 and TRBJ2-2, with D uncertain. This TCR came from a human donor who had recovered from COVID-19. This CDR3 reads CSARVGPSTGELFF. The CDR3 DNA reads as TGCAGTGCTAGAGTTGGACCTAGCACCGGGGAGCTGTTTTTT.